This T cell receptor (beta chain) was profiled in a study of regulatory T cells in long-lasting Graves disease. Study-level information: Recently diagnosed Graves' patients had received antithyroid drugs for under 3 months.

Trimming cost V 6 bases and J 8 bases, with 10 bases left between them. This CDR3 spans 12 amino acids. Germline CDR1 reads KGHDR; CDR2 reads SFDVKD. Combining iRepertoire HTBI primers with Arm-PCR of CDR3 regions, the authors built TCR beta libraries. TCRdb re-analysed the multiplex PCR reads in MiXCR, keeping a single row per CDR3 protein. This table has about 620,000 distinct CDR3 sequences, roughly 15% appearing once. This clonotype was counted at least ten times. The sample's time point: newly diagnosed GD, antithyroid drugs for less than 3 months. Generation of the TCR library employed RNA extracted from PBMCs. The same data also contributed to another study, on T cells in Graves' hyperthyroidism and ophthalmopathy. That study reports: When the TCR CDR3 underwent first-round RT-PCR, the HTBI primer set was used. Most thyroid clonotypes with frequency above 0.001 were detected in blood. Stable hyperthyroidism was told apart from ophthalmopathy by a model built on 13 V-J features.

The sequence was obtained from a young woman with Graves disease. The sample consisted of peripheral blood mononuclear cells (PBMCs), taken at new diagnosis, from a patient treated with antithyroid drugs. The V gene is TRBV24-1, the J gene TRBJ2-1, with D possibly matching TRBD1 (5 bases). In nucleotides, the CDR3 is TGTGCCACCAGTTTTGGGGCCGATGAGCAGTTCTTC. It encodes CATSFGADEQFF.